This record looks at one T cell receptor (beta chain) sequence and its context. Clones were read by immunoSEQ multiplex PCR, and TCRdb kept only the in-frame ones, dropping some. The repertoire holds about 100,000 clones, with about 94% as singletons. This sample was included in a study of technical replicates of blood from several donors. Looked up from germline, CDR1 is MGHDK and CDR2 is SYGVNS. The CDR3 consists of 13 residues. Trimming shortened V by 7 bases and J by 5 bases, and 15 bases separated the two germline ends. The TCR sequence derives from a human donor in good health. Sequencing input: T cells isolated from PBMCs. This chain connects TRBV25-1 to TRBJ2-7, with D perhaps matching TRBD2 (6 bases). CDR3 residues: CASTFAGSNEQYF. DNA for the CDR3: TGTGCCAGCACCTTTGCGGGGAGTAACGAGCAGTACTTC.